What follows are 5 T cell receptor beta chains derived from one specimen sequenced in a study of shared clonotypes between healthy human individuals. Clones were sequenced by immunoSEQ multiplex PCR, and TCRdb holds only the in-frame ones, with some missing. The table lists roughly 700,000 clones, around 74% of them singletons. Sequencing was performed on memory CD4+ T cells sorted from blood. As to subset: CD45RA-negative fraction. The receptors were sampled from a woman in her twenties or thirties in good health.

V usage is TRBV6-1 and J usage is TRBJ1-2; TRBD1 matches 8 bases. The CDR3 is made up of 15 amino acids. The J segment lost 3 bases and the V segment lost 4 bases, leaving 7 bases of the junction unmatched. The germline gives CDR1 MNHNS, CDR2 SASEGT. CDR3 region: CASSVQPGQDYGYTF. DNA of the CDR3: TGTGCCAGCAGTGTCCAACCGGGACAGGACTATGGCTACACCTTC.

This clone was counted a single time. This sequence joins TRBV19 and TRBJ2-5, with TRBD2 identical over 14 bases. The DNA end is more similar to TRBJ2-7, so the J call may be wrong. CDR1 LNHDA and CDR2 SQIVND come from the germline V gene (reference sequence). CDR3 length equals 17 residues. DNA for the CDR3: TGTGCCAGTAGTATGGGACTAGCGGGAGCAGGAGCCTACGAGCAGTACTTC. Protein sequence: CASSMGLAGAGAYEQYF.

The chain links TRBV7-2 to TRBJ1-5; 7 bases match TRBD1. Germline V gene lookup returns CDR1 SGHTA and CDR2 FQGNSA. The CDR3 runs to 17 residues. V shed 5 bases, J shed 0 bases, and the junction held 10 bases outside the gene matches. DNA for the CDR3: TGTGCCAGCAGCACACCCCGGGACAGATATAGCAATCAGCCCCAGCATTTT. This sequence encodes CASSTPRDRYSNQPQHF. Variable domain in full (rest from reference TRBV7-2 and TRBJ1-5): GAGVSQSPSNKVTEKGKDVELRCDPISGHTALYWYRQSLGQGLEFLIYFQGNSAPDKSGLPSDRFSAERTGGSVSTLTIQRTQQEDSAVYLCASSTPRDRYSNQPQHFGDGTRLSIL.

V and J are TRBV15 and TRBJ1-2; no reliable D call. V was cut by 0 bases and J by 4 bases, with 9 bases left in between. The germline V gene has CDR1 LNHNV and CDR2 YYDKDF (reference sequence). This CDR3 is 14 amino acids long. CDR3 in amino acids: CATSRDPVAYGYTF. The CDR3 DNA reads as TGTGCCACCAGCAGAGATCCGGTAGCCTATGGCTACACCTTC.

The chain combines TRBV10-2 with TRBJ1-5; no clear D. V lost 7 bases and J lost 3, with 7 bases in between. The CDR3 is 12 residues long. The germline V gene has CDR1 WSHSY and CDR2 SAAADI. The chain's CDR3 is CASKGNNQPQHF. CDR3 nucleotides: TGCGCCAGCAAAGGGAACAATCAGCCCCAGCATTTT.